The 12 T cell receptor beta chains given below trace back to one sample, sequenced in a study of blood T cell repertoires in COVID-19. Here immunoSEQ multiplex PCR was the method, and the copy in TCRdb shows in-frame clones only, minus some. The repertoire includes under 300,000 clones, 65% to 85% of them detected once, and less than 2% sits in the top ten. The sample was peripheral blood. Receptors originate from a woman aged 40 to 50 who had recovered from COVID-19.

The chain links TRBV18 to TRBJ2-7; 15 nucleotides line up with TRBD2. CDR1 and CDR2 (germline): KGHSH, LQKENI. After removal of 2 bases from V and 6 bases from J, the junction contained 11 bases not matched to a gene. The CDR3 extends over 18 amino acids. The CDR3 protein is CASSPVQTGLAGGREQYF. The CDR3 DNA sequence: TGTGCCAGCTCACCAGTACAGACCGGACTAGCGGGGGGGCGCGAGCAGTACTTC.

The J gene is TRBJ1-6, the V gene TRBV10-3; D gene unclear. Germline assignment: CDR1 ENHRY and CDR2 SYGVKD. The CDR3 has 15 residues. Between the trimmed V and J ends, which lost 4 bases and 5 bases, there was a span of 12 bases. CDR3 loop: CAISALRGDNSPLHF. CDR3 sequence (DNA): TGTGCCATCAGTGCGCTACGGGGAGATAATTCACCCCTCCACTTT.

The chain joins TRBV4-1 to TRBJ2-7; a weak D match, TRBD2 (5 bases). V was trimmed by 4 bases and J by 2 bases, leaving 9 bases between them. Germline CDR1 MGHRA, CDR2 YSYEKL. This CDR3 has 13 residues. The CDR3 loop is CASSLDGAYEQYF. Written as DNA, the CDR3 is TGCGCCAGCAGCCTCGACGGGGCCTACGAGCAGTACTTC.

The rearrangement uses TRBV28 and TRBJ1-2, with a possible D match to TRBD1 (6 bases). Germline V gives CDR1 MDHEN, CDR2 SYDVKM. This CDR3 region has 14 residues. Trimming left V 7 bases short and J 8 bases short, with 20 bases between. The CDR3 protein is CASTPPVRGKGYTF. In DNA form, the CDR3 reads TGTGCCAGCACACCGCCGGTCAGGGGAAAAGGCTACACCTTC.

This rearrangement joins TRBV28 to TRBJ1-1; a weak D match, TRBD1 (6 bases). Germline V gene lookup returns CDR1 MDHEN and CDR2 SYDVKM. There are 15 residues in the CDR3. V was cut by 4 bases and J by 1 base, with 13 bases left in between. DNA for the CDR3: TGTGCCAGCAGTTATCCGGACAGAAAGAACACTGAAGCTTTCTTT. Encoded protein: CASSYPDRKNTEAFF.

V gene TRBV5-6 combines with J gene TRBJ1-1; the D is unclear. The CDR3 extends over 12 amino acids. V lost 4 bases to trimming and J lost 7 bases, with 11 bases between them. In germline, CDR1 is SGHDT, CDR2 YYEEEE. The CDR3, as DNA: TGTGCCAGCAGCAGATTGGAGGTTGAAGCTTTCTTT. Amino acids: CASSRLEVEAFF.

This clone was counted a few times. This chain connects TRBV19 to TRBJ2-3; tentative D call: TRBD2 (7 bases). V lost 4 bases to trimming and J lost 3 bases, with 14 bases between them. Germline CDR1 is LNHDA and CDR2 is SQIVND (reference sequence). CDR3 size: 15 residues. CDR3 nucleotide sequence: TGTGCCAGTAGTAAAAACAGGGAGGGAACAGATACGCAGTATTTT. This codes for CASSKNREGTDTQYF.

This clone was seen at least ten times. The rearrangement uses TRBV19 and TRBJ1-5, with D possibly matching TRBD1 (6 bases). CDR3 size: 14 residues. Germline loops: CDR1 LNHDA, CDR2 SQIVND (reference sequence). V was cut by 7 bases and J by 7 bases, with 17 bases left in between. DNA of the CDR3: TGTGCCAGTACCGTTAGAGGGGGGGCCCAGCCCCAGCATTTT. This translates into CASTVRGGAQPQHF.

This clone was seen just once. CDR3 in DNA: TGTGCCATCAGGACCGTGACTAGCGGAGACAATGAGCAGTTCTTC. It is translated as CAIRTVTSGDNEQFF. V is TRBV10-3 and J is TRBJ2-1, with 9 bases that match TRBD2. The CDR3 contains 15 residues. Germline V gene lookup returns CDR1 ENHRY and CDR2 SYGVKD. The J segment lost 5 bases and the V segment lost 6 bases, leaving 8 bases of the junction unmatched.

The chain combines TRBV7-9 with TRBJ1-3, with D perhaps TRBD1 (6 bases). Trimming removed 5 bases at V and 0 bases at J, with 14 bases between. The CDR3 is 16 residues long. Germline lookup yields CDR1 SEHNR and CDR2 FQNEAQ (reference sequence). The CDR3 DNA is TGTGCCAGCAGCCGCGGCAGGGGCCTCTCTGGAAACACCATATATTTT. Its translation is CASSRGRGLSGNTIYF.

The V gene is TRBV19, the J gene TRBJ2-5, with D tentatively TRBD2 (6 bases). CDR3 length: 11 residues. Germline V CDR1 and CDR2: LNHDA, SQIVND (reference sequence). Between the trimmed V and J ends, which lost 5 bases and 5 bases, there was a span of 6 bases. CDR3 in DNA: TGTGCCAGTAGTGGGGGGGAGACCCAGTACTTC. Translated: CASSGGETQYF.

This chain joins TRBV20-1 and TRBJ1-5; D unclear. This CDR3 contains 11 residues. CDR1 and CDR2 from the germline V gene are DFQATT and SNEGSKA (reference sequence). V was trimmed by 3 bases and J by 5 bases, leaving 5 bases between them. CDR3 sequence: CSASIDQPQHF. CDR3 bases: TGCAGTGCTAGTATCGATCAGCCCCAGCATTTT.